These 23 T cell receptor beta chains were all obtained from the same sample, sequenced in a study of blood T cells in healthy people across ages. Primed by a sample-barcoded 5' primer and a J-beta primer mix, a second PCR proceeded for about 7 to 12 cycles. One entry per CDR3 protein results from TCRdb running MiXCR on the 5' RACE reads. The sample has 750,000 to 850,000 distinct CDR3 sequences, about 25% seen once. In addition, the sample was reused for a study of T cells of mothers and their children.

What was sequenced was blood. These receptor sequences come from a boy aged 5-17 years in good health.

A few counts support this clonotype. The chain is built from TRBV27 and TRBJ2-5; D not certain. Between the trimmed V and J ends, which lost 2 bases and 0 bases, there was a span of 7 bases. The CDR3 has 14 residues. The germline CDR1 and CDR2 sequences are MNHEY and SMNVEV (reference sequence). The CDR3 protein is CASSLVTDQETQYF. For the CDR3, the DNA is TGTGCCAGCAGTTTAGTTACAGACCAAGAGACCCAGTACTTC.

This chain uses TRBV2 with TRBJ2-1; weak D call: TRBD2 (6 bases). Germline CDR1 SNHLY, CDR2 FYNNEI. The CDR3 runs to 14 residues. The germline V and J ends were trimmed by 6 bases and 4 bases, with 13 bases remaining between them. CDR3 nucleotides: TGTGCCAGCAGGGCGGGGCTAGGGTACAATGAGCAGTTCTTC. This sequence encodes CASRAGLGYNEQFF.

In this sample, this clonotype turned up a few times. Germline and junction disagree at one end, which may indicate a read error. This chain links TRBV7-2 with TRBJ1-6; D ambiguous. CDR1 and CDR2 from the germline V gene are SGHTA and FQGNSA. The CDR3 is made up of 17 amino acids. The CDR3 DNA sequence: TGTGCCAGCAGCTTTGGGGTGTCCGGGTCCTATAATTCACCCCTCCATTTT. Translation gives CASSFGVSGSYNSPLHF.

The chain joins TRBV4-1 to TRBJ2-4; D remains ambiguous. Between the trimmed V and J ends, which lost 6 bases and 2 bases, there was a span of 8 bases. Germline V gives CDR1 MGHRA, CDR2 YSYEKL. This CDR3 has 13 residues. The CDR3 is CASSRGTKNIQYF. The DNA of the CDR3 is TGCGCCAGCAGTCGTGGGACCAAAAACATTCAGTACTTC.

Only a few counts were recorded for this clonotype. The rearrangement joins TRBV27 to TRBJ2-7; 9 bases line up with TRBD1. Germline lookup yields CDR1 MNHEY and CDR2 SMNVEV (reference sequence). CDR3 size: 15 residues. The V gene end was trimmed by 5 bases and the J gene end by 5 bases; junction bases not matched to a gene: 10. The CDR3 region has the DNA TGTGCCAGCAGTCTCCTGACAGGGGGAATTGACGAGCAGTACTTC. It codes for CASSLLTGGIDEQYF.

The chain's CDR3 is CASSELLSGGTDTQYF. For the CDR3, the DNA is TGTGCCAGCAGCGAACTTCTGTCGGGTGGTACAGATACGCAGTATTTT. V and J are TRBV9 and TRBJ2-3; the D is unclear. The CDR3 has 16 residues. Trimming pared 3 bases from V and 3 bases from J, leaving 17 bases between. Germline values: CDR1 SGDLS, CDR2 YYNGEE.

The chain carries TRBV3-1 and TRBJ2-3, with D perhaps assigned TRBD1 or TRBD2 (5 bases each). Trimming took 4 bases from V and 6 from J, leaving 17 bases between them. This CDR3 is built from 15 residues. Germline assignment: CDR1 LGHDT and CDR2 YNNKEL (reference sequence). Here the CDR3 reads CASSLRGPVGDTQYF. CDR3 nucleotides: TGTGCCAGCAGCCTTCGGGGACCAGTTGGGGATACGCAGTATTTT.

J is TRBJ2-5 and V is TRBV4-3; D remains ambiguous. From germline, CDR1 is LGHNA and CDR2 YSLEER. This CDR3 has 13 amino acids. The V and J ends lost 0 bases and 1 base respectively, with 3 bases between them. Here the CDR3 reads CASSQETQETQYF. Written as DNA, the CDR3 is TGCGCCAGCAGCCAAGAAACCCAAGAGACCCAGTACTTC.

The chain couples TRBV20-1 to TRBJ2-7; D gene uncertain. The germline V and J ends were trimmed by 2 bases and 2 bases, with 13 bases remaining between them. This CDR3 has 14 amino acids. The germline CDR1 and CDR2 sequences are DFQATT and SNEGSKA (reference sequence). CDR3 nucleotides: TGCAGTGCTAGAAAACGTGGGGATACCTACGAGCAGTACTTC. This translates into CSARKRGDTYEQYF.

V usage is TRBV7-2 and J usage is TRBJ1-2; 8 bases are shared with TRBD1. After removal of 3 bases from V and 11 bases from J, the junction contained 11 bases not matched to a gene. The germline gives CDR1 SGHTA, CDR2 FQGNSA. The CDR3 runs 14 residues. This chain's CDR3 is CASSFRDRPRIYTF. The CDR3 bases are TGTGCCAGCAGCTTTCGGGACAGGCCCCGGATATACACCTTC.

The rearrangement joins TRBV4-1 to TRBJ2-7; D gene unclear. This CDR3 is 15 amino acids long. CDR1 and CDR2 (germline): MGHRA, YSYEKL. V was clipped by 1 base and J by 0 bases, with 10 bases between them. CDR3 DNA sequence: TGCGCCAGCAGCCAAGTGGACGGTAGCTCCTACGAGCAGTACTTC. It translates to CASSQVDGSSYEQYF.

V is TRBV28 and J is TRBJ1-2; possibly TRBD1 for D (5 bases). CDR3 size: 13 residues. V was cut by 2 bases and J by 8 bases, with 12 bases left in between. Germline V gene sequence: CDR1 MDHEN, CDR2 SYDVKM. The DNA for the CDR3 is TGTGCCAGCAGTTTACATCCAGGGAGCGGCTACACCTTC. It yields the protein CASSLHPGSGYTF.

The genes are TRBV7-6 and TRBJ2-7; 7 bases align to TRBD1. Germline lookup yields CDR1 SGHVS and CDR2 FNYEAQ. V shed 1 base and J 6 bases; nucleotides not matched to a gene: 12. CDR3 length equals 16 residues. The CDR3 loop reads CASSLERQGLGGEQYF. For the CDR3, the DNA is TGTGCCAGCAGCTTAGAACGACAGGGCCTTGGGGGCGAGCAGTACTTC.

This clonotype was counted a few times. The chain has TRBV12-3 or TRBV12-4 and TRBJ2-5; perhaps TRBD1 as D (6 bases). Trimming removed 4 bases at V and 4 bases at J, with 16 bases between. The CDR3 has 15 residues. The CDR3 spells CASSSRQGNGETQYF. In DNA form, the CDR3 reads TGTGCCAGCAGTTCTCGTCAGGGGAACGGAGAGACCCAGTACTTC.

This clonotype was recorded a few times. This chain connects TRBV28 to TRBJ1-5; 7 bases are a match to TRBD1. Trimming cost V 6 bases and J 5 bases; bases outside gene matches: 1. Germline CDR1 is MDHEN and CDR2 is SYDVKM. This CDR3 spans 12 amino acids. The CDR3 spells CASRTGYQPQHF. CDR3 DNA: TGTGCCAGCAGGACAGGGTATCAGCCCCAGCATTTT.

A word on this clonotype: At one of its ends the junction is not consistent with the germline gene, which may arise from a read error. V and J are TRBV20-1 and TRBJ1-5; TRBD1 might be the D (5 bases). Germline CDR1 and CDR2: DFQATT and SNEGSKA (reference sequence). This CDR3 comprises 14 residues. In nucleotides, the CDR3 is TGCAGTGCTAGTTTAGGGGAGAGCAATCAGCCCCAGCACTTT. The encoded protein is CSASLGESNQPQHF.

This clonotype was found a few times. This chain uses TRBV20-1 with TRBJ2-3, with 15 bases that match TRBD2. From germline, CDR1 is DFQATT and CDR2 SNEGSKA (reference sequence). CDR3 length: 17 amino acids. V dropped 5 bases and J dropped 6; count of bases not matched to a gene: 12. The CDR3 DNA is TGCAGTGCTTCCGGGACTAGCGGGGGGCCTGCTGGGGATACGCAGTATTTT. Protein: CSASGTSGGPAGDTQYF.

This clonotype was observed a handful of times. The chain uses TRBV10-3 and TRBJ2-7, with 8 bases lining up with TRBD1. The CDR3 has 15 amino acids. With V trimmed by 2 bases and J by 6 bases, 9 bases remained unmatched. Germline V gene lookup returns CDR1 ENHRY and CDR2 SYGVKD. The CDR3 bases are TGTGCCATCAGTGAGGGGACAGGTTTCTTGGGCGAGCAGTACTTC. Its protein is CAISEGTGFLGEQYF.

This clonotype was detected only a few times. CDR3 coding DNA: TGCAGCGTTGATAGTTGGGACACCATATATTTT. It encodes CSVDSWDTIYF. The V gene is TRBV29-1, the J gene TRBJ1-3, with D uncertain. The CDR3 has 11 amino acids. Between the trimmed V and J ends, which lost 3 bases and 8 bases, there was a span of 8 bases. Per germline, CDR1 SQVTM and CDR2 ANQGSEA.

The rearrangement links TRBV7-6 to TRBJ2-4; 10 bases are a match to TRBD2. The CDR3 is 16 amino acids. With 5 bases clipped from V and 3 bases from J, the junction kept 7 bases outside the gene matches. Germline values: CDR1 SGHVS, CDR2 FNYEAQ. The CDR3 DNA reads TGTGCCAGCAGCAGTCTAGCGGGAGTGGGCAAAAACATTCAGTACTTC. This encodes CASSSLAGVGKNIQYF.

V gene TRBV28 combines with J gene TRBJ2-7, with TRBD1 identical over 9 bases. The CDR3 has 15 amino acids. The trim removed 6 bases at V and 1 base at J, leaving 7 bases unmatched. Germline assignment: CDR1 MDHEN and CDR2 SYDVKM. The CDR3 protein is CASSTLTGGSYEQYF. The DNA of the CDR3 is TGTGCCAGCAGCACTTTGACAGGGGGATCCTACGAGCAGTACTTC.

V usage is TRBV20-1 and J usage is TRBJ2-3; TRBD2 agrees at 14 bases. Germline V gene sequence: CDR1 DFQATT, CDR2 SNEGSKA (reference sequence). This CDR3 has 18 residues. V was clipped by 0 bases and J by 3 bases; unmatched bases: 8. The CDR3 DNA follows: TGCAGTGCTAGAGATACGTCGGGGACTAGCGGGGGTACAGATACGCAGTATTTT. Translating gives CSARDTSGTSGGTDTQYF.

In its sample, this clonotype was seen a few times. The J gene is TRBJ2-1, the V gene TRBV18; D is possibly TRBD2 (6 bases). V lost 2 bases and J lost 3, with 14 bases in between. The CDR3 covers 16 residues. Germline loops: CDR1 KGHSH, CDR2 LQKENI. The CDR3 DNA reads TGTGCCAGCTCACCAGGAACGGGGACTCTCTACAATGAGCAGTTCTTC. The encoded protein is CASSPGTGTLYNEQFF.